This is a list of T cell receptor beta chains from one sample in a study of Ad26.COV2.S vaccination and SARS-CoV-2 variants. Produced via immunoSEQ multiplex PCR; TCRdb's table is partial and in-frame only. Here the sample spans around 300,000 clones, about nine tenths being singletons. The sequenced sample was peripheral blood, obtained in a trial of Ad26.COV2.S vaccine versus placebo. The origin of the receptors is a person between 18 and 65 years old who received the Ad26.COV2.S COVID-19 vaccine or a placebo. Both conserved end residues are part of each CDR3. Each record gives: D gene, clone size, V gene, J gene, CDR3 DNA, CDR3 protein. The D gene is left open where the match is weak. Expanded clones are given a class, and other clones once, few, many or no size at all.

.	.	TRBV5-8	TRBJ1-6	TGTGCCAGCAGCCTCCTGCTTCAGGGGATGGGGAATTCACCCCTCCACTTT	CASSLLLQGMGNSPLHF
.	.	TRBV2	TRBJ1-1	TGTGCCAGCAGTCTCCACCGGAGCACTGAAGCTTTCTTT	CASSLHRSTEAFF
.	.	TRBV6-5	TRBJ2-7	TGTGCCAGCAGTTACTCCGGGCGCAACTACGAGCAGTACTTC	CASSYSGRNYEQYF
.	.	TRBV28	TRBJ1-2	TGTGCCAGCACCTTAGGTGGGGTCGGCTATGGCTACACCTTC	CASTLGGVGYGYTF
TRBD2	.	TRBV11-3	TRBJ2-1	TGTGCCAGCAGCTTCCCGGGGGAGGGTGAGCAGTTCTTC	CASSFPGEGEQFF
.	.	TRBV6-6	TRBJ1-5	TGTGCCAGCAGTTTTGTGGGGCAGCCCCAGCATTTT	CASSFVGQPQHF
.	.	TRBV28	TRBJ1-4	TGTGCCAGCCAGAGAAGTAATGAAAAACTGTTTTTT	CASQRSNEKLFF
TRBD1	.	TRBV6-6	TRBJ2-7	TGTGCCAGCAGCCCCAGCGGTCGACTGGGGTTCGACAGGGGCTCACCCTACGAGCAGTACTTC	CASSPSGRLGFDRGSPYEQYF
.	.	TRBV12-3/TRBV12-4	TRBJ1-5	TGTGCCAGCAGTCCAGGGATCAATCAGCCCCAGCATTTT	CASSPGINQPQHF
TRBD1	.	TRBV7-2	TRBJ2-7	TGTGCCAGCTCCTATAATGGCCCAGGGGGTCTAGACGAGCAGTACTTC	CASSYNGPGGLDEQYF
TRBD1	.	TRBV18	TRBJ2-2	TGTGCCAGCTCTCGGGACAGGGATTTTGGCGGGGAGCTGTTTTTT	CASSRDRDFGGELFF
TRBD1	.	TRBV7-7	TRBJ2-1	TGTGCCAGCAGCGGGACAGGGGGTAATGAGCAGTTCTTC	CASSGTGGNEQFF
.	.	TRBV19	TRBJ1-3	TGTGCCAGTAGTATCGGAGAAGGCCGCGTCTCTGGAAACACCATATATTTT	CASSIGEGRVSGNTIYF
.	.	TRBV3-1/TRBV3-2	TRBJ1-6	TGTGCCAGCAGCCAAGGGAGTGGTGGCAGGGATAATTCACCCCTCCACTTT	CASSQGSGGRDNSPLHF
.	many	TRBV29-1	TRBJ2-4	TGCAGCGTTTCCTTATCCGGCGGAAACATTCAGTACTTC	CSVSLSGGNIQYF